This T cell receptor (beta chain) is from a study of T cells in Graves' hyperthyroidism and ophthalmopathy. Study-wide findings and caveats: Blood held most thyroid clonotypes expanded above 0.001 frequency. The model predicted ophthalmopathy a median roughly six months before onset.

This clonotype was observed a few times. The target antigen is unknown. Trimming removed 8 bases from V and 6 bases from J, with 14 bases in between. CDR3 length equals 12 residues. CDR1 and CDR2 (germline): MDHEN, SYDVKM. Researchers took RNA transcripts and amplified the TCR beta CDR3 regions from them. The primer set for the first-round RT-PCR of the TCR CDR3 was HTBI. TCRdb called the multiplex PCR reads again in MiXCR, with one record for every CDR3 protein. The sample has about half a million distinct CDR3 sequences; about 16% are singletons. The sequence came from a young woman with Graves' ophthalmopathy. The chain has TRBV28 and TRBJ2-7; no clear D gene. What was sequenced was blood. The CDR3 spells CASRIGEGEQYF. For the CDR3, the DNA is TGTGCCAGCCGGATCGGCGAAGGCGAGCAGTACTTC.